This TCR beta chain was captured by sequencing in a study of T cells after yellow fever vaccination. Notes on the study in general: Peak timing came faster in the weaker secondary response, day 5 versus 15. Abundant bulk-derived clonotypes could contaminate FACS-sorted repertoires. Once the booster was given, most primary-vaccination clones reappeared, at just under 98% for CD4 and roughly 85% for CD8.

The sample holds a few counts of this clonotype. As yet, its antigen is unknown. They built TCR cDNA with 5'RACE template switching, a step that put in a universal primer site and UMIs. TCRdb fed the 5' RACE reads into MiXCR, producing one record per CDR3 protein. The table includes 180,000 or so distinct CDR3 sequences, 11% detected once. V trimming: 5 bases; J trimming: 4 bases; junction bases outside the gene matches: 12. The germline gives CDR1 SEHNR, CDR2 FQNEAQ (reference sequence). The CDR3 length is 17 residues. This sequence originates from a young man who received the YFV17D yellow fever vaccine. The chain has TRBV7-9 and TRBJ2-2; 8 bases align to TRBD1. Sequenced here: CD8+ T cells sorted from PBMCs, sampled 15 days after the yellow fever booster vaccination. In nucleotides, the CDR3 is TGTGCCAGCAGCCCCGACCTCCAGGGGGCGCGCACCGGGGAGCTGTTTTTT. Its protein is CASSPDLQGARTGELFF. The full variable domain, in which reference TRBV7-9 and TRBJ2-2 provide the parts outside the CDR3, is DTGVSQNPRHKITKRGQNVTFRCDPISEHNRLYWYRQTLGQGPEFLTYFQNEAQLEKSRLLSDRFSAERPKGSFSTLEIQRTEQGDSAMYLCASSPDLQGARTGELFFGEGSRLTVL.